The T cell receptor (beta chain) under discussion was sequenced for a study of CD8 T cells in Susac syndrome. With random hexamers, reverse transcription was performed on roughly 0.5 to 1 ug of RNA. Using its own MiXCR run on the immunoSEQ multiplex PCR reads, TCRdb lists one record per CDR3 protein. Of 95,000 to 150,000 distinct CDR3 sequences in the sample, around 94% were seen once. V was trimmed by 6 bases and J by 0 bases, leaving 8 bases between them. Germline loops: CDR1 SQVTM, CDR2 ANQGSEA. The CDR3 is 13 amino acids. The chain carries TRBV29-1 and TRBJ2-2; the D is unclear. The TCR originated in a human donor with Susac syndrome. Sequences were obtained from CD8+ T cells from PBMCs. CDR3 nucleotide sequence: TGCAGCGTAGGCCAGCCGAACACCGGGGAGCTGTTTTTT. Translation: CSVGQPNTGELFF.